The next 10 T cell receptor beta chains were all read from a single sample in a study of post-analysis software for immune sequencing data. Study findings and constraints: Roughly five TRBV segments were more frequent in patients than controls; TRBV5-6, TRBV5-1 and TRBV20-1 belonged to this group.

TCR beta cDNA libraries included unique molecular identifiers. TCRdb re-called the PCR reads through MiXCR, storing one row per CDR3 protein. Here the sample spans around 180,000 distinct CDR3 sequences, about 29% being singletons. Their antigen targets remain unknown. Material: blood. Receptors originate from a girl under 18 with multiple sclerosis.

The V call is TRBV28, the J call TRBJ2-7, with TRBD2 identical over 12 bases. This CDR3 is 18 amino acids long. Germline CDR1 MDHEN, CDR2 SYDVKM. V shed 7 bases and J 2 bases; nucleotides not matched to a gene: 15. CDR3 protein: CASTPPTSGSSRTYEQYF. The CDR3 bases are TGTGCCAGCACTCCTCCGACTAGCGGGAGTAGCAGAACCTACGAGCAGTACTTC. The whole variable domain, remainder taken from reference TRBV28 and TRBJ2-7, is DVKVTQSSRYLVKRTGEKVFLECVQDMDHENMFWYRQDPGLGLRLIYFSYDVKMKEKGDIPEGYSVSREKKERFSLILESASTNQTSMYLCASTPPTSGSSRTYEQYFGPGTRLTVT.

The table lists this clonotype with a few counts. The V call is TRBV9, the J call TRBJ1-1; D is possibly TRBD1 (6 bases). This CDR3 region has 15 residues. The germline CDR1 and CDR2 sequences are SGDLS and YYNGEE. V was shortened by 2 bases and J by 0 bases, with 11 bases between the two germline ends. The CDR3 coding sequence is TGTGCCAGCAGCGTGGACAGTCACATGAACACTGAAGCTTTCTTT. Translation: CASSVDSHMNTEAFF.

The chain recombines TRBV27 with TRBJ1-2; D perhaps matches TRBD1 (5 bases). V was trimmed by 5 bases and J by 4 bases, leaving 11 bases between them. The CDR3 length is 13 residues. Germline assignment: CDR1 MNHEY and CDR2 SMNVEV (reference sequence). CDR3 loop: CASSETGTYGYTF. The CDR3 region has the DNA TGTGCCAGCAGTGAAACAGGTACCTATGGCTACACCTTC.

This clonotype appeared many times. The rearrangement uses TRBV6-5 and TRBJ2-5, with 10 bases identical to TRBD1. CDR1 is MNHEY, CDR2 SVGAGI, per germline. The CDR3 contains 16 residues. V dropped 0 bases and J dropped 5; count of bases not matched to a gene: 6. The CDR3 sequence is CASSYSDRGDRETQYF. The CDR3, as DNA: TGTGCCAGCAGTTACTCGGACAGGGGGGATAGGGAGACCCAGTACTTC.

On this clonotype: A much larger clone is a single base away; this may be a read error. It is unclear where the CDR3 begins or ends on the DNA, so no DNA is shown, and the CDR3 is as TCRdb lists it. The genes are TRBV9 and TRBJ2-7. The CDR3 contains 15 residues when both ends are counted. In germline, CDR1 is SGDLS, CDR2 YYNGEE. CDR3 region: CASSVGLGTTHEQCF.

This chain uses TRBV4-1 with TRBJ1-4; D unclear. This CDR3 comprises 17 residues. In germline, CDR1 is MGHRA, CDR2 YSYEKL. The V end was cut by 0 bases, the J end by 8 bases, with 19 bases between. The CDR3 DNA follows: TGCGCCAGCAGCCAAGAGGGCCCCATCCGCGTACCAGAAAAACTGTTTTTT. Translating it yields CASSQEGPIRVPEKLFF.

The chain couples TRBV19 to TRBJ2-5; D gene uncertain. CDR1 and CDR2 (germline): LNHDA, SQIVND (reference sequence). The V and J ends lost 5 bases and 3 bases respectively, with 7 bases between them. This CDR3 contains 12 residues. The CDR3 region has the DNA TGTGCCAGTAGTGACACCGAAGAGACCCAGTACTTC. It yields the protein CASSDTEETQYF.

J is TRBJ2-1 and V is TRBV6-5; no clear D. V lost 2 bases, J lost 7 bases, and 3 bases lay in between. The CDR3 has 11 amino acids. Germline V gene data show CDR1 as MNHEY and CDR2 as SVGAGI. Written as DNA, the CDR3 is TGTGCCAGCAGTTACATTAATGAGCAGTTCTTC. Its protein is CASSYINEQFF.

The rearrangement links TRBV5-1 to TRBJ1-1; 8 bases match TRBD1. This CDR3 has 15 residues. Germline CDR1 is SGHRS and CDR2 is YFSETQ. J gave up 5 bases and V 3 bases, and 9 bases lay outside the gene matches. The CDR3 region is CASSWWTGSETEAFF. CDR3 coding DNA: TGCGCCAGCAGCTGGTGGACAGGGAGTGAGACTGAAGCTTTCTTT.

The chain joins TRBV20-1 to TRBJ1-2; D not certain. This CDR3 is 11 amino acids long. Germline CDR1 is DFQATT and CDR2 is SNEGSKA (reference sequence). Trimming left V 3 bases short and J 8 bases short, with 10 bases between. The CDR3 DNA follows: TGCAGTGCTAGGAATAGGCACGGCTACACCTTC. Its translation: CSARNRHGYTF.